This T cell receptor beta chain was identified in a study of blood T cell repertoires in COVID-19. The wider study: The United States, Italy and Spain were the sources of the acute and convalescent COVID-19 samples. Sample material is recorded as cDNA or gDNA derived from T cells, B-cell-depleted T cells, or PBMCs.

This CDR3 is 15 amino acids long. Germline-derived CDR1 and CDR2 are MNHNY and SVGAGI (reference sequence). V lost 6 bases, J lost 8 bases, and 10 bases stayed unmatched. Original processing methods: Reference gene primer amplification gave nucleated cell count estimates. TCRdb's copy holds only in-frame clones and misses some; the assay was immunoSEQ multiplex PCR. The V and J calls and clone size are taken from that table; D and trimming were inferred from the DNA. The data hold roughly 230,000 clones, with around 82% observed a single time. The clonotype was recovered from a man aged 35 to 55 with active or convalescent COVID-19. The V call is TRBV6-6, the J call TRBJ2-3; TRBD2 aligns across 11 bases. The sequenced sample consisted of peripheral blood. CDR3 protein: CASRSASGRRGTQYF. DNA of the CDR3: TGTGCCAGCAGGTCCGCTAGCGGGAGGAGGGGTACGCAGTATTTT.